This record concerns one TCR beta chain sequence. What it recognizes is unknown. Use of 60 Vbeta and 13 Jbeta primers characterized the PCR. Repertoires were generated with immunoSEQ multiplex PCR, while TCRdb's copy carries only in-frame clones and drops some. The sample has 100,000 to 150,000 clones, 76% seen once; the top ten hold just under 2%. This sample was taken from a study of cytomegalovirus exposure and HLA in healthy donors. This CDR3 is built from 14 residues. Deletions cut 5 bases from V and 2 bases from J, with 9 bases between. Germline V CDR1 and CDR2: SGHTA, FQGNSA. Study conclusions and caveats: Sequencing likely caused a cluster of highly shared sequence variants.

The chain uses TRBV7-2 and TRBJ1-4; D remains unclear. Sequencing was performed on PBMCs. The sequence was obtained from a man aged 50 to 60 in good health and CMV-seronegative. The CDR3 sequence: CASSPGYTNEKLFF. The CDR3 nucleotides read TGTGCCAGCAGCCCGGGGTATACTAATGAAAAACTGTTTTTT.